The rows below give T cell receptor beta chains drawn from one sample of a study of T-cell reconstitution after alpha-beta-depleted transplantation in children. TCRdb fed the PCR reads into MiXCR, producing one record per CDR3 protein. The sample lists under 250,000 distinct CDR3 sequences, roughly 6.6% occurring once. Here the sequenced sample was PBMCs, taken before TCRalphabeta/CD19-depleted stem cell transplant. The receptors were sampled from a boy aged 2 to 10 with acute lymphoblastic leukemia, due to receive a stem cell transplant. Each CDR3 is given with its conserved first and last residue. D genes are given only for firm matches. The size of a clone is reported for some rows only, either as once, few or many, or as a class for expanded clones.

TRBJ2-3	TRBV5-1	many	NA	CASSLEGMAPDTQYF	TGCGCCAGCAGCTTGGAGGGAATGGCACCAGATACGCAGTATTTT
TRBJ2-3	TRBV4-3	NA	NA	CASSQGASTDTQYF	TGCGCCAGCAGCCAAGGGGCCAGCACAGATACGCAGTATTTT
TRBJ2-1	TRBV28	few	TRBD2	CASSSLAGDWDEQFF	TGTGCCAGCAGTTCGCTAGCGGGAGATTGGGATGAGCAGTTCTTC
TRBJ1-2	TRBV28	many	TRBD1	CASSLARTGVNLGYTF	TGTGCCAGCAGTTTAGCCCGGACAGGGGTAAACCTTGGCTACACCTTC
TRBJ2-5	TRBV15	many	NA	CATSRAPQETQYF	TGTGCCACCAGCAGAGCCCCACAAGAGACCCAGTACTTC
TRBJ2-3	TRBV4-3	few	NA	CASSQDHGTPSTDTQYF	TGCGCCAGCAGCCAAGATCACGGTACGCCGAGCACAGATACGCAGTATTTT
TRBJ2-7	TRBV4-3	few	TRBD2	CASSQDAGTSDSYEQYF	TGCGCCAGCAGCCAAGACGCGGGCACTAGCGACTCCTACGAGCAGTACTTC
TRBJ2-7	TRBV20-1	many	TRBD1	CSATDFRTGGSYEQYF	TGCAGTGCTACGGACTTCCGGACAGGGGGTTCCTACGAGCAGTACTTC
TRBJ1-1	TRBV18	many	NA	CASSPDRDYTEAFF	TGTGCCAGCTCACCAGACCGAGATTACACTGAAGCTTTCTTT
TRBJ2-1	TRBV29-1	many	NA	CSVDLWGGRNEQFF	TGCAGCGTTGATCTGTGGGGGGGCCGGAATGAGCAGTTCTTC
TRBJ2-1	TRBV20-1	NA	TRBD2	CSATSGLAGWNEQFF	TGCAGTGCCACCTCTGGGCTAGCGGGATGGAATGAGCAGTTCTTC
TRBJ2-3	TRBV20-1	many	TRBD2	CSASTGLAGQDTQYF	TGCAGTGCTAGTACGGGACTAGCGGGACAAGATACGCAGTATTTT
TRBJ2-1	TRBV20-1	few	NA	CSAIPDYNEQFF	TGCAGTGCTATCCCGGACTACAATGAGCAGTTCTTC
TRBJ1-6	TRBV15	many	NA	CATSKGTYNSPLHF	TGTGCCACCAGCAAAGGCACCTATAATTCACCCCTCCACTTT
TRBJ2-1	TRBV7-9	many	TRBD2	CASTPSGASGGNEQFF	TGTGCCAGCACCCCATCAGGGGCTAGCGGGGGAAATGAGCAGTTCTTC
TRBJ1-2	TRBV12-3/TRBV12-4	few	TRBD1	CASNLRDRGFGVGYTF	TGTGCCAGCAATCTCCGGGACAGGGGTTTCGGAGTAGGCTACACCTTC
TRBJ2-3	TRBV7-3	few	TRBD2	CASSSLAGVTDTQYF	TGTGCCAGCAGCTCCCTTGCGGGGGTCACAGATACGCAGTATTTT
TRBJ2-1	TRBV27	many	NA	CASSFGGSAIDEQFF	TGTGCCAGCAGTTTTGGGGGTTCTGCCATAGATGAGCAGTTCTTC
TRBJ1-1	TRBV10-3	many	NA	CAIKSGGTEAFF	TGTGCCATCAAATCGGGGGGCACTGAAGCTTTCTTT
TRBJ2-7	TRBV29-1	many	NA	CSVDSGLGLASEQYF	TGCAGCGTTGATTCCGGACTGGGACTTGCCTCCGAGCAGTACTTC